The 29 T cell receptor beta chains below all came from one sample that was sequenced in a study of blood T cells in healthy people across ages. The authors ran a second PCR of 7 to 11 cycles using a sample-barcoded 5' primer and a J-beta primer mix. One entry per CDR3 protein results from TCRdb running MiXCR on the 5' RACE reads. The sample shows some 1.5 million distinct CDR3 sequences, 25% to 30% of them seen only once. Specimen: blood. These receptors were collected from a woman in her twenties or thirties in good health.

Comment on this clonotype: Germline is not matched at one junction end, which may reflect a read error. The rearrangement joins TRBV2 to TRBJ2-7, with D hard to call. The CDR3 runs 14 residues. The V gene's germline CDR1 is SNHLY and CDR2 FYNNEI. CDR3 region: CAGSVDRDSYEQYF. The CDR3, as DNA: TGTGCCGGCAGTGTCGATAGGGACTCCTACGAGCAGTACTTC.

This chain's CDR3 is CASSGRLAGGQQETQYF. In DNA, the CDR3 is TGCGCCAGCAGCGGACGACTAGCGGGGGGACAGCAAGAGACCCAGTACTTC. V and J are TRBV5-1 and TRBJ2-5; 13 positions agree with TRBD2. This CDR3 spans 17 amino acids. J was trimmed by 2 bases and V by 4 bases; bases with no gene match: 8. CDR1 SGHRS and CDR2 YFSETQ come from the germline V gene.

This chain links TRBV30 with TRBJ1-1, with a tentative D call TRBD1 (6 bases). This CDR3 contains 14 residues. Germline V gives CDR1 GTSNPN, CDR2 SVGIG (reference sequence). Trimming shortened V by 4 bases and J by 4 bases, and 16 bases separated the two germline ends. CDR3 in DNA: TGTGCCTGGACCCCCGGGGGGGCGGGCACTGAAGCTTTCTTT. This translates into CAWTPGGAGTEAFF.

This chain joins TRBV20-1 and TRBJ2-5, with 11 bases identical to TRBD2. The J call may be faulty, since TRBJ2-7 better matches the DNA end. Germline V lookup: CDR1 DFQATT, CDR2 SNEGSKA (reference sequence). CDR3 size: 15 residues. The CDR3, as DNA: TGCAGTGCTAGTCCCACTAGCGGGAGTCGCTACGAGCAGTACTTC. Translated, it gives CSASPTSGSRYEQYF.

The J gene is TRBJ2-1, the V gene TRBV25-1; unclear D gene. Trimming stripped 8 bases from V and 10 bases from J, with 12 bases between. CDR1 and CDR2 from the germline V gene are MGHDK and SYGVNS. This CDR3 comprises 11 residues. CDR3 amino acids: CASSRPGEQFF. CDR3 bases: TGTGCCAGCTCCAGGCCCGGGGAGCAGTTCTTC.

The chain is built from TRBV11-3 and TRBJ2-7; 10 bases map to TRBD1. The germline CDR1 and CDR2 sequences are SGHNT and YENEEA. Unmatched junction bases numbered 11, after V lost 4 bases and J lost 5 bases. There are 16 residues in the CDR3. CDR3: CASSSQGGQGINEQYF. DNA of the CDR3: TGTGCCAGCAGCTCCCAGGGGGGACAGGGGATCAACGAGCAGTACTTC. The whole variable domain, filled in from reference TRBV11-3 and TRBJ2-7, reads EAGVVQSPRYKIIEKKQPVAFWCNPISGHNTLYWYLQNLGQGPELLIRYENEEAVDDSQLPKDRFSAERLKGVDSTLKIQPAELGDSAVYLCASSSQGGQGINEQYFGPGTRLTVT.

On this clonotype itself: Just one base apart from a much larger clone, this may be a read error. The chain has TRBV7-2 and TRBJ2-3; D is uncertain. Germline loops: CDR1 SGHTA, CDR2 FQGNSA. Trimming stripped 0 bases from V and 7 bases from J, with 8 bases between. The CDR3 spans 13 residues. The CDR3 bases are TGTGCCAGCAGCTTAGCGGCATCCAATACGCAGTATTTT. This encodes CASSLAASNTQYF.

This clonotype was counted between two and nine times. The chain links TRBV5-6 to TRBJ1-2; 8 bases are shared with TRBD1. The ends lost 1 base at V and 1 base at J; junction bases unmatched: 6. Per germline, CDR1 SGHDT and CDR2 YYEEEE. The length of the CDR3 is 16 residues. The CDR3 DNA reads as TGTGCCAGCAGCTTGCTCGACAGGGGAGGTAACTATGGCTACACCTTC. It encodes CASSLLDRGGNYGYTF.

This chain links TRBV28 with TRBJ1-2; possible D gene TRBD1, 6 bases. The V gene lost 6 bases and the J gene lost 6 bases, with 14 bases spanning the gap. Germline V gene sequence: CDR1 MDHEN, CDR2 SYDVKM. This CDR3 has 13 residues. The CDR3 here is CASRGPQGNGYTF. In DNA form, the CDR3 reads TGTGCCAGCAGGGGGCCTCAGGGGAATGGCTACACCTTC.

The CDR3 spells CASSFSGTSFPDTQYF. The CDR3 nucleotides read TGTGCCAGCAGCTTCTCCGGGACTAGCTTCCCAGATACGCAGTATTTT. The chain is built from TRBV5-5 and TRBJ2-3, with 9 bases matching TRBD2. Unmatched junction bases numbered 8, after V lost 2 bases and J lost 4 bases. Germline assignment: CDR1 SGHKS and CDR2 YYEKEE (reference sequence). The CDR3 has 16 amino acids.

This clonotype was seen a handful of times. The chain recombines TRBV5-1 with TRBJ2-3; 15 nucleotides match TRBD2. V dropped 4 bases and J dropped 2; count of bases not matched to a gene: 11. The germline gives CDR1 SGHRS, CDR2 YFSETQ. The CDR3 covers 19 residues. CDR3 amino acids: CASSLIPGLAGGSTDTQYF. The CDR3 nucleotides read TGCGCCAGCAGCCTAATCCCGGGACTAGCGGGGGGTTCCACAGATACGCAGTATTTT.

In the case of this clonotype: This may stem from a read error, because a much larger clone lies one nucleotide away. The rearrangement uses TRBV7-9 and TRBJ2-5; TRBD1 matches at 7 bases. Germline values: CDR1 SEHNR, CDR2 FQNEAQ (reference sequence). V was pared by 5 bases and J by 7 bases, with 13 bases of the junction left unmatched. This CDR3 contains 15 residues. The DNA for the CDR3 is TGTGCCAGCAGCACCCGACAGGGATTAAGGGTGACCCAGTACTTC. It is translated as CASSTRQGLRVTQYF.

This clonotype was detected ten times or more. The V and J genes are TRBV5-4 and TRBJ2-1; 12 nucleotides agree with TRBD2. CDR3 length equals 15 residues. Per germline, CDR1 SGHNT and CDR2 YYREEE (reference sequence). The ends lost 6 bases at V and 5 bases at J; junction bases unmatched: 6. Here the CDR3 reads CASTTRTSGNNEQFF. The CDR3 region has the DNA TGTGCCAGCACCACTCGGACTAGCGGGAACAATGAGCAGTTCTTC.

This clonotype was seen repeatedly, ten times or more. The V gene is TRBV29-1, the J gene TRBJ2-1; the match to TRBD2 covers 14 bases. The CDR3 totals 15 residues. The germline gives CDR1 SQVTM, CDR2 ANQGSEA. J was trimmed by 10 bases and V by 4 bases; bases with no gene match: 9. CDR3 coding DNA: TGCAGCGTTGGGGGGGGACTAGCGGGAGTACGGGAGCAGTTCTTC. Encoded protein: CSVGGGLAGVREQFF.

This clonotype was seen only a few times. CDR3 nucleotide sequence: TGTGCCAGCAGCGGTAGCGGGGGCGGGACCCAGTACTTC. Its translation is CASSGSGGGTQYF. This chain uses TRBV7-2 with TRBJ2-5, with 9 nucleotides matching TRBD2. V was pared by 5 bases and J by 7 bases, with 5 bases of the junction left unmatched. The length of the CDR3 is 13 residues. Per germline, CDR1 SGHTA and CDR2 FQGNSA.

The V gene is TRBV20-1, the J gene TRBJ2-4; 9 positions agree with TRBD1. Germline V gene lookup returns CDR1 DFQATT and CDR2 SNEGSKA (reference sequence). This CDR3 has 15 amino acids. The V gene end was trimmed by 3 bases and the J gene end by 9 bases; junction bases not matched to a gene: 12. Here the CDR3 DNA reads TGCAGTGCTAGGAACCTCGGACAGGGGCGCACCATTCAGTACTTC. It codes for CSARNLGQGRTIQYF.

This clonotype came up a few times. The chain is built from TRBV5-1 and TRBJ2-1; a weak D match, TRBD2 (6 bases). Trimming stripped 0 bases from V and 4 bases from J, with 14 bases between. The CDR3 sequence is 16 residues long. Germline assignment: CDR1 SGHRS and CDR2 YFSETQ. CDR3 protein: CASSLDPGVGYNEQFF. CDR3 bases: TGCGCCAGCAGCTTGGATCCGGGAGTCGGGTACAATGAGCAGTTCTTC.

This clonotype occurred a few times. CDR3 in DNA: TGTGCCAGCAGCTTTGTCCAGGGTTCTCAAAACATTCAGTACTTC. Amino acids: CASSFVQGSQNIQYF. The gene calls are TRBV5-6 and TRBJ2-4; TRBD1 might be the D (5 bases). Germline CDR1 and CDR2: SGHDT and YYEEEE. The germline V and J ends were trimmed by 2 bases and 5 bases, with 14 bases remaining between them. The CDR3 has 15 amino acids.

The chain is built from TRBV19 and TRBJ2-5; D possibly matches TRBD1 or TRBD2 (5 bases each). Germline loops: CDR1 LNHDA, CDR2 SQIVND (reference sequence). CDR3 size: 16 residues. V was cut by 5 bases and J by 4 bases, with 20 bases left in between. For the CDR3, the DNA is TGTGCCAGTAGTCCCCAATTGCCGGGGCTGAGAGAGACCCAGTACTTC. It codes for CASSPQLPGLRETQYF.

The sample holds a few counts of this clonotype. The chain uses TRBV10-2 and TRBJ1-1; D is unresolved. Trimming took off 0 bases at V and 1 base at J, with 15 bases between the two ends. Germline V lookup: CDR1 WSHSY, CDR2 SAAADI. This CDR3 spans 17 amino acids. Here the CDR3 DNA reads TGCGCCAGCAGTGAGTCACTGGCGAGGAAGGAGAACACTGAAGCTTTCTTT. Translating it yields CASSESLARKENTEAFF.

Ten or more counts support this clonotype. V gene TRBV29-1 combines with J gene TRBJ1-1, with D hard to call. With 4 bases removed from V and 0 bases from J, the gap between germline ends came to 9 bases. Germline V lookup: CDR1 SQVTM, CDR2 ANQGSEA. The CDR3 is 13 residues long. In nucleotides, the CDR3 is TGCAGCGTTGTAGGCCTGCTGAACACTGAAGCTTTCTTT. Its translation is CSVVGLLNTEAFF.

This clonotype has just a few counts. A single base separates this from a much larger clone, so it may be a read error. The V gene is TRBV3-1, the J gene TRBJ2-5; D perhaps matches TRBD1 (7 bases). Germline loops: CDR1 LGHDT, CDR2 YNNKEL (reference sequence). Trimming took off 4 bases at V and 11 bases at J, with 14 bases between the two ends. CDR3 size: 12 residues. The CDR3 DNA sequence: TGTGCCAGCAGCCTCGAACAGGGGAGGCAGTACTTC. Translation gives CASSLEQGRQYF.

V gene TRBV6-6 combines with J gene TRBJ1-4, with D maybe TRBD1 (5 bases). CDR1 MNHNY and CDR2 SVGAGI come from the germline V gene (reference sequence). This CDR3 contains 13 residues. Trimming removed 0 bases at V and 7 bases at J, with 6 bases between. In nucleotides, the CDR3 is TGTGCCAGCAGTTACTCGGGGGGTGAAAAACTGTTTTTT. Amino acid sequence: CASSYSGGEKLFF.

This clonotype came up a few times. This sequence joins TRBV11-2 and TRBJ2-1, with 8 bases that match TRBD2. The CDR3 extends over 17 amino acids. Germline V gene data show CDR1 as SGHAT and CDR2 as FQNNGV. The ends lost 0 bases at V and 3 bases at J; junction bases unmatched: 7. The CDR3 nucleotides are TGTGCCAGCAGCTTAGATCCGGGGCTAGCGGGCTACAATGAGCAGTTCTTC. Protein: CASSLDPGLAGYNEQFF.

This clonotype was counted ten times or more. V gene TRBV4-1 combines with J gene TRBJ1-4; tentative D call: TRBD1 (5 bases). The CDR3 covers 18 residues. Germline CDR1 reads MGHRA; CDR2 reads YSYEKL. Trimming cost V 0 bases and J 0 bases, with 14 bases left between them. CDR3 region: CASSQDVRGASTNEKLFF. Written as DNA, the CDR3 is TGCGCCAGCAGCCAAGATGTGAGAGGGGCATCAACTAATGAAAAACTGTTTTTT.

Note on this clonotype: The DNA is left out, because the CDR3 cannot be placed on it with certainty; the CDR3 is given as TCRdb lists it. The V gene is TRBV2, the J gene TRBJ2-2; the table calls TRBD1, which could not be checked here. Inclusive of both ends, the CDR3 amounts to 16 amino acids. From germline, CDR1 is SNHLY and CDR2 FYNNEI. CDR3 residues: CASMYSGQGRTGELFF.

This sequence joins TRBV20-1 and TRBJ1-1; TRBD1 is a possible D gene (5 bases). This CDR3 is built from 13 residues. Per germline, CDR1 DFQATT and CDR2 SNEGSKA (reference sequence). Trimming stripped 3 bases from V and 7 bases from J, with 15 bases between. The CDR3 protein is CSASRGPQYEAFF. For the CDR3, the DNA is TGCAGTGCTAGTAGGGGACCACAATATGAAGCTTTCTTT.

The chain employs TRBV9 and TRBJ1-4; D is unresolved. CDR1 and CDR2 (germline): SGDLS, YYNGEE. The CDR3 totals 15 residues. V was pared by 0 bases and J by 4 bases, with 10 bases between. The CDR3 coding sequence is TGTGCCAGCAGCGTAGTCCCTTCCAATAATGAAAAACTGTTTTTT. Encoded protein: CASSVVPSNNEKLFF.

The chain links TRBV5-1 to TRBJ1-2, with 7 positions matching TRBD1. J was trimmed by 4 bases and V by 2 bases; bases with no gene match: 5. Germline V lookup: CDR1 SGHRS, CDR2 YFSETQ. The CDR3 covers 14 residues. The CDR3 reads CASSFGDSSYGYTF. The DNA for the CDR3 is TGCGCCAGCAGCTTCGGGGACAGCTCCTATGGCTACACCTTC. Together with reference TRBV5-1 and TRBJ1-2, the CDR3 gives the full variable domain: KAGVTQTPRYLIKTRGQQVTLSCSPISGHRSVSWYQQTPGQGLQFLFEYFSETQRNKGNFPGRFSGRQFSNSRSEMNVSTLELGDSALYLCASSFGDSSYGYTFGSGTRLTVV.